This T cell receptor beta chain was captured by sequencing in a study of blood T cell repertoires in COVID-19. The assay was immunoSEQ multiplex PCR, and TCRdb's table has in-frame clones only and misses some. The top ten hold around a quarter of the sample, which has 150,000 to 200,000 clones, about 87% seen once. Trimming cost V 2 bases and J 4 bases, with 6 bases left between them. Germline CDR1 SGHTA, CDR2 FQGNSA. The CDR3 runs 13 residues. This chain links TRBV7-2 with TRBJ1-5; D is perhaps TRBD1 (5 bases). The TCR was taken from a man in his 60s with acute or convalescent COVID-19. Sequencing used peripheral blood. CDR3 in amino acids: CASSLRGNQPQHF. The CDR3 DNA follows: TGTGCCAGCAGCTTAAGGGGTAATCAGCCCCAGCATTTT.